This T cell receptor (beta chain) is from a study of T cells expressing NK-cell markers. In the study overall: TCR beta repertoires came from sorted CD3+CD56+NKG2C+, CD3+CD56+NKG2C- and CD3+CD56-NKG2C+ T cells. Overall study results and limits: Evidence did not settle whether expanded NKG2C+ T cell clones targeted HCMV.

Comment on this clonotype: The antigen is unknown.

TCRdb reprocessed the 5' RACE reads, with one entry per CDR3 protein and no DNA. The sample totals almost 450,000 distinct CDR3 sequences; its top ten clones hold 6% to 9.5%. The receptor was derived from a woman aged 18-70 years in good health. Sequenced material: blood T cells: a sorted CD56 or NKG2C T cell subset, CD4+ or CD8+ T cells, or bulk PBMC T cells (not recorded which).

The CDR3: CASSQGRINQPQHF. V and J are TRBV12-3 or TRBV12-4 and TRBJ1-5. This CDR3 comprises 14 residues.